The 17 T cell receptor beta chains below were found in one sample sequenced in a study of blood T cells in healthy people across ages. Primers used in a second PCR of roughly 7 to 11 cycles were a sample-barcoded 5' primer and a J-beta primer mix. TCRdb re-derived calls from the 5' RACE reads in MiXCR, one entry per CDR3 protein. The profile shows 550,000 to 750,000 distinct CDR3 sequences, around a fifth of them singletons. Sequenced: blood. The source is a man in his 70s in good health.

The chain carries TRBV19 and TRBJ2-1, with D possibly TRBD1 on 5 matching bases. CDR1 and CDR2 (germline): LNHDA, SQIVND (reference sequence). The V end was cut by 9 bases, the J end by 10 bases, with 22 bases between. The CDR3 runs to 14 residues. In DNA, the CDR3 is TGTGCCAGCAAACTAAGGGGCCATCGCAACGAGCAGTTCTTC. Its protein is CASKLRGHRNEQFF.

V is TRBV27 and J is TRBJ1-4; D perhaps matches TRBD1 (6 bases). The CDR3 covers 15 residues. Germline CDR1 reads MNHEY; CDR2 reads SMNVEV (reference sequence). The V end was cut by 2 bases, the J end by 5 bases, with 12 bases between. The CDR3 DNA follows: TGTGCCAGCAGTTTAGGAGGCAGGGGAAATGAAAAACTGTTTTTT. It is translated as CASSLGGRGNEKLFF.

This clonotype was seen only a few times. The V gene is TRBV18, the J gene TRBJ1-3; tentative D call: TRBD1 (5 bases). The CDR3 consists of 16 residues. CDR1 and CDR2 (germline): KGHSH, LQKENI. Trimming pared 1 base from V and 0 bases from J, leaving 10 bases between. DNA of the CDR3: TGTGCCAGCTCACCACGGGGACTCGACTCTGGAAACACCATATATTTT. Amino acids: CASSPRGLDSGNTIYF.

The chain carries TRBV18 and TRBJ2-3; D remains ambiguous. V dropped 2 bases and J dropped 2 bases, with 8 bases sitting between them. The germline gives CDR1 KGHSH, CDR2 LQKENI. The CDR3 is made up of 14 amino acids. CDR3 in DNA: TGTGCCAGCTCACCAAGTAGCCACACAGATACGCAGTATTTT. Translation gives CASSPSSHTDTQYF.

CDR3 amino acids: CASSLGPWVQETQYF. The DNA of the CDR3 is TGTGCCAGCAGCCTCGGCCCCTGGGTACAAGAGACCCAGTACTTC. The chain is built from TRBV7-8 and TRBJ2-5, with unresolved D. CDR3 length: 15 residues. V gave up 5 bases and J gave up 2 bases, with 15 bases separating them. Germline V gene sequence: CDR1 SGHVS, CDR2 FQNEAQ. The full variable domain, with the rest looked up from reference TRBV7-8 and TRBJ2-5, is GAGVSQSPRYKVAKRGQDVALRCDPISGHVSLFWYQQALGQGPEFLTYFQNEAQLDKSGLPSDRFFAERPEGSVSTLKIQRTQQEDSAVYLCASSLGPWVQETQYFGPGTRLLVL.

This clonotype was detected a few times. The chain couples TRBV6-5 to TRBJ1-1, with D unclear. In germline, CDR1 is MNHEY, CDR2 SVGAGI. The CDR3 extends over 14 amino acids. Trimming removed 6 bases from V and 1 base from J, with 12 bases in between. CDR3 DNA: TGTGCCAGCAGCCCATTGGACGGGAACACTGAAGCTTTCTTT. This codes for CASSPLDGNTEAFF.

The table lists this clonotype with many counts. V usage is TRBV20-1 and J usage is TRBJ2-4; D unresolved. Per the germline V gene, CDR1 is DFQATT and CDR2 is SNEGSKA (reference sequence). V lost 0 bases, J lost 3 bases, and 6 bases lay in between. This CDR3 is built from 13 residues. The CDR3 DNA reads as TGCAGTGCTAGAGATTGGAACAAAAACATTCAGTACTTC. It is translated as CSARDWNKNIQYF.

This clonotype was detected only a few times. This chain links TRBV15 with TRBJ2-3; possible D gene TRBD2, 6 bases. Germline assignment: CDR1 LNHNV and CDR2 YYDKDF (reference sequence). The germline V and J ends were trimmed by 1 base and 5 bases, with 16 bases remaining between them. The CDR3 contains 16 residues. CDR3 nucleotide sequence: TGTGCCACCAGCAGAGCCCAACACGGGACTGGAGATACGCAGTATTTT. Its protein is CATSRAQHGTGDTQYF.

This clonotype was recorded a few times. A read error may account for a junction end that differs from germline. CDR3 sequence (DNA): TGTGCCAGCAGTGGAGTGGGCGGGGCCAACGTCCAGACTTTC. As protein: CASSGVGGANVQTF. This chain connects TRBV28 to TRBJ2-6; weak D call: TRBD2 (6 bases). Germline CDR1 MDHEN, CDR2 SYDVKM. The CDR3 runs 14 residues.

This clonotype has at least ten counts. This rearrangement joins TRBV20-1 to TRBJ2-3; D is uncertain. The CDR3 runs 13 residues. The germline V gene encodes CDR1 DFQATT and CDR2 SNEGSKA (reference sequence). The ends were cut back, 4 bases at V and 0 bases at J, with 8 bases in the middle. The CDR3 protein is CSANRASTDTQYF. The CDR3 DNA is TGCAGTGCTAATCGGGCCAGCACAGATACGCAGTATTTT.

Ten or more counts support this clonotype. This chain joins TRBV7-9 and TRBJ2-1; 13 bases are a match to TRBD2. This CDR3 region has 15 residues. Trimming removed 4 bases from V and 6 bases from J; junction bases left unmatched: 3. The germline gives CDR1 SEHNR, CDR2 FQNEAQ (reference sequence). The CDR3, as DNA: TGTGCCAGCAGCTACCGGACTAGCGGGAGCAATGAGCAGTTCTTC. Residues: CASSYRTSGSNEQFF.

V gene TRBV2 combines with J gene TRBJ2-3; tentative D call: TRBD1 (6 bases). Germline CDR1 and CDR2: SNHLY and FYNNEI. Trimming took off 10 bases at V and 4 bases at J, with 21 bases between the two ends. This CDR3 has 15 residues. CDR3 coding DNA: TGTGCCACCGCGACCGACAGGCCCAATGCAGATACGCAGTATTTT. Amino acid sequence: CATATDRPNADTQYF.

V and J are TRBV5-1 and TRBJ1-1; 7 bases match TRBD1. The CDR3 covers 16 residues. The germline V gene has CDR1 SGHRS and CDR2 YFSETQ. The ends lost 0 bases at V and 3 bases at J; junction bases unmatched: 8. CDR3 coding DNA: TGCGCCAGCAGCTTGGAAGGCAGGGGGGCCGACACTGAAGCTTTCTTT. Translation: CASSLEGRGADTEAFF.

This clonotype was seen a handful of times. The J gene is TRBJ2-5, the V gene TRBV20-1, with TRBD2 matching 10 bases. The CDR3 covers 14 residues. Germline lookup yields CDR1 DFQATT and CDR2 SNEGSKA (reference sequence). The junction had 7 bases not matched to a gene; V was cut back by 5 bases and J by 4 bases. CDR3 nucleotides: TGCAGTGCTTCGCTAGCGGGAGTGGGAGAGACCCAGTACTTC. This gives the protein CSASLAGVGETQYF.

This clonotype was seen at least ten times. The chain recombines TRBV10-3 with TRBJ2-7, with D possibly being TRBD1 (5 bases). The V and J ends lost 3 bases and 2 bases respectively, with 11 bases between them. Germline CDR1 and CDR2: ENHRY and SYGVKD. CDR3 size: 14 residues. CDR3 nucleotides: TGTGCCATCAGTGAACCAGGGAAAACCTACGAGCAGTACTTC. It yields the protein CAISEPGKTYEQYF.

This clonotype was recorded a few times. A read error may be the cause here, since a much bigger clone is one base away. J is TRBJ2-7 and V is TRBV7-9; D call uncertain. The germline V gene has CDR1 SEHNR and CDR2 FQNEAQ (reference sequence). The CDR3 length is 15 residues. CDR3 loop: CASNLGWPSSYEQYF. The CDR3 region has the DNA TGTGCCAGCAACTTAGGTTGGCCTAGCTCCTACGAGCAGTACTTC. The complete variable domain, with remaining parts taken from reference TRBV7-9 and TRBJ2-7, reads DTGVSQNPRHKITKRGQNVTFRCDPISEHNRLYWYRQTLGQGPEFLTYFQNEAQLEKSRLLSDRFSAERPKGSFSTLEIQRTEQGDSAMYLCASNLGWPSSYEQYFGPGTRLTVT.

The rearrangement links TRBV5-6 to TRBJ1-3; D call uncertain. The V gene's germline CDR1 is SGHDT and CDR2 YYEEEE. The V end was cut by 0 bases, the J end by 4 bases, with 8 bases between. The CDR3 has 14 residues. The CDR3 DNA follows: TGTGCCAGCAGCTTGGCGGACGGAGGAAACACCATATATTTT. Amino acids: CASSLADGGNTIYF.